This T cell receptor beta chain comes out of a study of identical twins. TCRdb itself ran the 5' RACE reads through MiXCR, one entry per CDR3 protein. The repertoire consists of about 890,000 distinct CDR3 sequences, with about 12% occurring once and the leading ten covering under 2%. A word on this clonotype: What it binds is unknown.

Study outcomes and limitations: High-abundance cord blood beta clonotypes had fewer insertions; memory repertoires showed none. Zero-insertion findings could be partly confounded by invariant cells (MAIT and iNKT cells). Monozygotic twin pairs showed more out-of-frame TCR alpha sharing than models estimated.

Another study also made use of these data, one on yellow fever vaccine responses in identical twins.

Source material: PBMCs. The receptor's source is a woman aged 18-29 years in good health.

The chain's CDR3 is CSASLLAGVADTQYF. The CDR3 coding sequence is TGCAGTGCTAGTCTCCTAGCGGGAGTAGCAGATACGCAGTATTTT. The V gene is TRBV20-1, the J gene TRBJ2-3; 10 bases line up with TRBD2. Germline CDR1 is DFQATT and CDR2 is SNEGSKA (reference sequence). The CDR3 spans 15 residues. The trim removed 3 bases at V and 4 bases at J, leaving 7 bases unmatched.